A selection of T cell receptor beta chains follows, all from one sample in a study of blood T cell repertoires in COVID-19. Profiling relied on immunoSEQ multiplex PCR, and the TCRdb table lists in-frame clones only, not all of them. The table lists a few hundred thousand clones, 88% of them singletons. Sequencing input: PBMCs or T cells enriched from blood (not recorded which). These receptors originate from a woman aged 40 to 50 who had been exposed to COVID-19. Each CDR3 is given without its conserved first and last residue. Fields, in order: V gene, CDR3 protein.

V gene: TRBV5-6; CDR3 protein: ASRQDGNTEAF
V gene: TRBV30; CDR3 protein: AWSVGGGGAYGYT
V gene: TRBV2; CDR3 protein: ASSDIRSTNEKLF
V gene: TRBV20-1; CDR3 protein: SATGQRELF
V gene: TRBV3-1/TRBV3-2; CDR3 protein: ASSSRRRGAQETQY
V gene: TRBV7-2; CDR3 protein: ASSQGLAGVETQY
V gene: TRBV11-3; CDR3 protein: ASSDWQGTTEAF
V gene: TRBV6-6; CDR3 protein: ASSRQGGTTSPLH
V gene: TRBV6-5; CDR3 protein: ASSDSGGGNEQY
V gene: TRBV4-3; CDR3 protein: ASSHYPGYSNSPLH
V gene: TRBV4-2; CDR3 protein: ASSHPDGGLNTEAF
V gene: TRBV27; CDR3 protein: ASSLSVGTGVTEAF
V gene: TRBV19; CDR3 protein: ASSLQGSTDTQY
V gene: TRBV28; CDR3 protein: ASTGTGGVLALH
V gene: TRBV7-9; CDR3 protein: ASSLAIHSPVDEQY
V gene: TRBV7-6; CDR3 protein: ASSSSRDREWNTIY
V gene: TRBV9; CDR3 protein: ASSPTGQGPGELF
V gene: TRBV6-5; CDR3 protein: ASRLNYDMNTEAF
V gene: TRBV5-8; CDR3 protein: ASSSEAGGAGSTDTQY
V gene: TRBV27; CDR3 protein: ASSLAPRGIAGGGEQF
V gene: TRBV30; CDR3 protein: AWSAREIFQY
V gene: TRBV12-3/TRBV12-4; CDR3 protein: ASNSGEGGYT
V gene: TRBV4-1; CDR3 protein: ASSLRHPREKLF
V gene: TRBV4-1; CDR3 protein: ASSQELAGWSSYNEQF
V gene: TRBV11-3; CDR3 protein: ASRSRVVETQY
V gene: TRBV4-3; CDR3 protein: ASSQDFRGSLNEQF
V gene: TRBV27; CDR3 protein: ASSFTTSGPLGELF